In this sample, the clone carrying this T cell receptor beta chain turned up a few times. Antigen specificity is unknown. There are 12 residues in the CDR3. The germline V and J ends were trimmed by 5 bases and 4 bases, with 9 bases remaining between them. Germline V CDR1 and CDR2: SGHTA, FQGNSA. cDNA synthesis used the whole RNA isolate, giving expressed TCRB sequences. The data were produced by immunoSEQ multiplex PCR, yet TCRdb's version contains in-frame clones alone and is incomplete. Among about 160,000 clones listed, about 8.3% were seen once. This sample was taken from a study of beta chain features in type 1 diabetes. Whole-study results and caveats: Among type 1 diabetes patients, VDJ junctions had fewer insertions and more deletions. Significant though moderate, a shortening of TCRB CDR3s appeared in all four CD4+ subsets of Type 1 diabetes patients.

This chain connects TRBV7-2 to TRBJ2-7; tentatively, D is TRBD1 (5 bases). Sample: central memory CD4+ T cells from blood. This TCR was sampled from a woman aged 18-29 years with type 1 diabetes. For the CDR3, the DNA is TGTGCCAGCAGCCCCCGACAGTACGAGCAGTACTTC. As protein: CASSPRQYEQYF.